A single sample gave rise to the 20 T cell receptor beta chains below, sequenced in a study of response to subunit inactivated influenza vaccine. TCRdb recomputed calls from the RT-PCR reads with MiXCR, one row per CDR3 protein. The sample has more than 450,000 distinct CDR3 sequences; 12% are singletons. This specimen consisted of PBMCs from blood, obtained on the day of vaccination. The receptors derive from a man aged 50-60 years who received an inactivated influenza vaccine.

Ten or more counts support this clonotype. This sequence joins TRBV7-2 and TRBJ2-3; D is ambiguous. V lost 4 bases and J lost 8, with 10 bases in between. CDR1 and CDR2 (germline): SGHTA, FQGNSA. The CDR3 consists of 12 residues. For the CDR3, the DNA is TGTGCCAGCAGCTACCAAAAGGGTACGCAGTATTTT. This encodes CASSYQKGTQYF. The full variable domain, rest sourced from reference TRBV7-2 and TRBJ2-3, is GAGVSQSPSNKVTEKGKDVELRCDPISGHTALYWYRQSLGQGLEFLIYFQGNSAPDKSGLPSDRFSAERTGGSVSTLTIQRTQQEDSAVYLCASSYQKGTQYFGPGTRLTVL.

This clonotype was picked up many times. J is TRBJ2-5 and V is TRBV12-3 or TRBV12-4; the D is unclear. Trimming took 8 bases from V and 1 from J, leaving 5 bases between them. There are 11 residues in the CDR3. The DNA of the CDR3 is TGTGCCAGCTCCCTCCAAGAGACCCAGTACTTC. It encodes CASSLQETQYF.

In its sample, this clonotype was seen a few times. The chain couples TRBV19 to TRBJ2-1, with 8 nucleotides matching TRBD2. Per germline, CDR1 LNHDA and CDR2 SQIVND (reference sequence). The CDR3 spans 13 residues. Trimming cost V 4 bases and J 10 bases; bases outside gene matches: 6. The CDR3 DNA sequence: TGTGCCAGTAGTACCGGGAGGGATGGAGAGCAGTTCTTC. This codes for CASSTGRDGEQFF.

This clonotype was recorded a few times. V is TRBV2 and J is TRBJ2-1, with D possibly being TRBD1 or TRBD2 (6 bases each). The ends were cut back, 8 bases at V and 6 bases at J, with 14 bases in the middle. CDR3 length: 13 residues. Germline V gene data show CDR1 as SNHLY and CDR2 as FYNNEI. The CDR3 sequence is CASGKGGLNEQFF. Here the CDR3 DNA reads TGTGCCAGCGGGAAAGGGGGGCTCAATGAGCAGTTCTTC.

The sample holds a few counts of this clonotype. V gene TRBV30 combines with J gene TRBJ2-5; D unresolved. Germline loops: CDR1 GTSNPN, CDR2 SVGIG (reference sequence). The CDR3 has 14 amino acids. V was pared by 0 bases and J by 1 base, with 9 bases between. The CDR3 DNA reads as TGTGCCTGGAGTGTTTTCCGGCCCCAAGAGACCCAGTACTTC. Its protein product is CAWSVFRPQETQYF.

The V and J genes are TRBV28 and TRBJ2-1, with 9 bases lining up with TRBD2. The CDR3 has 17 amino acids. Germline assignment: CDR1 MDHEN and CDR2 SYDVKM. Trimming removed 3 bases from V and 8 bases from J; junction bases left unmatched: 14. This CDR3 is CASSLPPGAGGVYEQFF. CDR3 nucleotides: TGTGCCAGCAGTTTGCCGCCAGGGGCGGGAGGGGTGTATGAGCAGTTCTTC.

This clonotype was detected a few times. The chain combines TRBV6-2 or TRBV6-3 with TRBJ2-1; TRBD1 agrees at 9 bases. Looked up from germline, CDR1 is MNHEY and CDR2 is SVGEGT. The ends lost 6 bases at V and 3 bases at J; junction bases unmatched: 9. The CDR3 is 16 residues long. CDR3 bases: TGTGCCAGCAGGCCGGGACAGGGAGTACGCTACAATGAGCAGTTCTTC. This sequence encodes CASRPGQGVRYNEQFF.

This clonotype was detected only a few times. The chain links TRBV4-3 to TRBJ1-5; the D is unclear. This CDR3 has 13 amino acids. Germline V gene lookup returns CDR1 LGHNA and CDR2 YSLEER. Trimming pared 1 base from V and 7 bases from J, leaving 8 bases between. The CDR3 sequence is CASSQGWGQPQHF. DNA for the CDR3: TGCGCCAGCAGCCAAGGCTGGGGACAGCCCCAGCATTTT.

This clonotype was counted once. This chain joins TRBV7-6 and TRBJ2-5; 12 bases map to TRBD2. The CDR3 is made up of 16 amino acids. CDR1 and CDR2 from the germline V gene are SGHVS and FNYEAQ. Losses at the gene ends were 4 bases for V and 2 bases for J; bases not matched to a gene: 5. The CDR3 sequence: CASSWTSGDLQETQYF. CDR3 coding DNA: TGTGCCAGCAGCTGGACTAGCGGGGACCTACAAGAGACCCAGTACTTC.

This clonotype occurred a few times. The chain combines TRBV7-3 with TRBJ2-1, with TRBD2 matching 12 bases. J was trimmed by 4 bases and V by 4 bases; bases with no gene match: 5. There are 16 residues in the CDR3. Germline V gives CDR1 SGHTA, CDR2 FQGTGA. CDR3 DNA: TGTGCCAGCAGCTCGACTAGCGGGAGTTTTTACAATGAGCAGTTCTTC. This sequence encodes CASSSTSGSFYNEQFF.

Only a few counts were recorded for this clonotype. The genes are TRBV5-1 and TRBJ1-5; 12 bases are shared with TRBD1. Germline CDR1 and CDR2: SGHRS and YFSETQ. The CDR3 covers 15 residues. J lost 9 bases, V lost 4 bases, and 8 bases had no gene match. CDR3 sequence (DNA): TGCGCCAGCAGCGACGGGACAGGGGGCCGGTGGCCCCAGCATTTT. It codes for CASSDGTGGRWPQHF.

The J gene is TRBJ2-2, the V gene TRBV6-5, with 9 bases that match TRBD1. CDR1 MNHEY and CDR2 SVGAGI come from the germline V gene. This CDR3 contains 15 residues. V gave up 5 bases and J gave up 8 bases; unmatched junction bases: 9. The CDR3 coding sequence is TGTGCCAGCAGTAACGACAACAGGGGGCTGGGGGAGCTGTTTTTT. Protein product: CASSNDNRGLGELFF.

The chain joins TRBV20-1 to TRBJ1-2; a weak D match, TRBD1 (5 bases). Germline CDR1 is DFQATT and CDR2 is SNEGSKA (reference sequence). CDR3 size: 11 residues. V was trimmed by 1 base and J by 10 bases, leaving 10 bases between them. CDR3 in DNA: TGCAGTGCTAGAGGACAGTCCCTCTACACCTTC. Its translation: CSARGQSLYTF.

This chain links TRBV20-1 with TRBJ2-7; D possibly corresponds to TRBD2 (5 bases). The CDR3 sequence is 13 residues long. Germline CDR1 and CDR2: DFQATT and SNEGSKA (reference sequence). Between the trimmed V and J ends, which lost 2 bases and 1 base, there was a span of 9 bases. CDR3 coding DNA: TGCAGTGCTAGATTGCGGGCGTCCTACGAGCAGTACTTC. It specifies CSARLRASYEQYF.

V gene TRBV21-1 combines with J gene TRBJ2-5; the table's D call TRBD1 went unverified against the DNA. TRBV21-1 is a pseudogene. This CDR3 contains 14 residues. This CDR3 reads CASSKIAPLETQYF. CDR3 DNA: TGTGCCAGCAGCAAAATCGCGCCGTTAGAGACCCAGTACTTC.

The table lists this clonotype with many counts. The J gene is TRBJ1-6, the V gene TRBV5-1; possible D gene TRBD1, 5 bases. CDR1 is SGHRS, CDR2 YFSETQ, per germline. Trimming left V 2 bases short and J 8 bases short, with 14 bases between. The CDR3 loop spans 15 amino acids. For the CDR3, the DNA is TGCGCCAGCAGCTTAAGGGGAGTTCTGCATTCACCCCTCCACTTT. This codes for CASSLRGVLHSPLHF. The entire variable domain, with the rest obtained from reference TRBV5-1 and TRBJ1-6, is as follows: KAGVTQTPRYLIKTRGQQVTLSCSPISGHRSVSWYQQTPGQGLQFLFEYFSETQRNKGNFPGRFSGRQFSNSRSEMNVSTLELGDSALYLCASSLRGVLHSPLHFGNGTRLTVT.

V usage is TRBV4-3 and J usage is TRBJ1-3, with 7 bases matching TRBD1. CDR1 is LGHNA and CDR2 is YSLEER in the germline V gene. The CDR3 sequence is 17 residues long. V shed 1 base, J shed 4 bases, and the junction held 10 bases outside the gene matches. The CDR3 spells CASSQAEGQPLGNTIYF. Here the CDR3 DNA reads TGCGCCAGCAGCCAAGCCGAGGGACAGCCTTTAGGAAACACCATATATTTT.

In its sample, this clonotype was seen many times. In nucleotides, the CDR3 is TGTGCCAGCAGTCTTCCAGGACAGGGGGCTTTTAATGAGCAGTTCTTC. Translation: CASSLPGQGAFNEQFF. This sequence joins TRBV28 and TRBJ2-1; 11 bases agree with TRBD1. Germline-derived CDR1 and CDR2 are MDHEN and SYDVKM. This CDR3 has 16 residues. J was trimmed by 7 bases and V by 5 bases; bases with no gene match: 10.

This clonotype has at least ten counts. This rearrangement joins TRBV5-4 to TRBJ2-5; D may be TRBD1 (5 bases). Trimming cost V 4 bases and J 4 bases, with 14 bases left between them. There are 14 residues in the CDR3. Per the germline V gene, CDR1 is SGHNT and CDR2 is YYREEE (reference sequence). The CDR3 loop reads CASSQVGQRETQYF. CDR3 DNA: TGTGCCAGCAGCCAGGTCGGACAAAGAGAGACCCAGTACTTC.

This clonotype was seen a few times. This rearrangement joins TRBV12-3 or TRBV12-4 to TRBJ1-3; D not certain. CDR3 length: 16 residues. V dropped 5 bases and J dropped 0 bases, with 14 bases sitting between them. CDR3 loop: CASSATPLYSGNTIYF. The CDR3 DNA reads TGTGCCAGCAGTGCCACTCCGCTCTACTCTGGAAACACCATATATTTT.